This TCR beta chain was observed in a study of blood T cell repertoires in COVID-19. For the study at large: The United States, Italy and Spain supplied acute and convalescent COVID-19 samples. PBMCs, B-cell-depleted T cells, or T cells were the source of the cDNA or gDNA that made up the material.

This CDR3 has 14 residues. V lost 10 bases, J lost 3 bases, and 19 bases lay in between. Germline V lookup: CDR1 LNHDA, CDR2 SQIVND (reference sequence). Data came from immunoSEQ multiplex PCR; TCRdb stores just in-frame clones and leaves some out. Among approximately 210,000 clones listed, over 70% were seen once. The sample comprised peripheral blood. J is TRBJ2-7 and V is TRBV19; the D gene is possibly TRBD2 (5 bases). The clonotype was recovered from a woman in her forties or fifties with acute or convalescent COVID-19. The CDR3 loop is CATEGSGPNYEQYF. CDR3 in DNA: TGTGCCACCGAGGGCTCCGGGCCTAACTACGAGCAGTACTTC.